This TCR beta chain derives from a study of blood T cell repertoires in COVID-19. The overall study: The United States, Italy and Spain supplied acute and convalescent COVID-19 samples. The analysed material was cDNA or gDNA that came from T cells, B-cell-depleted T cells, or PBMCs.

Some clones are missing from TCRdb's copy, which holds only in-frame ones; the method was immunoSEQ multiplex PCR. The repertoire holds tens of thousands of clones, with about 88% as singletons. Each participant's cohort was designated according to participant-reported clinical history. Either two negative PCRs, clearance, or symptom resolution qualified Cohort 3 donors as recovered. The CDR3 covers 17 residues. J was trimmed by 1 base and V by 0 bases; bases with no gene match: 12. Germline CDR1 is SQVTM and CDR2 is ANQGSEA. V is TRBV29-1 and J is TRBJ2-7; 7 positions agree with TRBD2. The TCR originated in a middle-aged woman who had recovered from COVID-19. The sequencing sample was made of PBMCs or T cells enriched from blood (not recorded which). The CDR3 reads CSVEDHGGDPPSYEQYF. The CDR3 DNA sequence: TGCAGCGTTGAAGATCATGGGGGGGACCCACCTTCCTACGAGCAGTACTTC.